This TCR beta chain derives from a study of CD8+ T cells in alopecia areata. Study as a whole: Oral tofacitinib, 5 to 10 mg twice daily, was given in an open-label trial.

The authors extracted RNA and reverse transcribed it into cDNA as the sequencing template. Repertoires were generated with immunoSEQ multiplex PCR, while TCRdb's copy carries only in-frame clones and drops some. Found here are 45,000 to 70,000 clones, over 95% of them singletons; the top ten hold around a quarter. The length of the CDR3 is 16 residues. Germline CDR1 SGHRS, CDR2 YFSETQ. The V segment lost 0 bases and the J segment 7 bases; nucleotides outside the gene matches: 8. The study, taken as a whole, reports: Sharing of TCRs across patients appeared less clear than in mice, possibly for HLA-related reasons.

About this clone itself: The antigen is undetermined.

This chain joins TRBV5-1 and TRBJ2-2; 8 nucleotides match TRBD1. This receptor was obtained from a human donor with alopecia areata. The sequenced sample was CD8+ T cells sorted from blood, obtained at week 0. The CDR3 loop is CASSLAQGALIGELFF. The CDR3 coding sequence is TGCGCCAGCAGCTTGGCGCAGGGGGCGTTGATCGGGGAGCTGTTTTTT.